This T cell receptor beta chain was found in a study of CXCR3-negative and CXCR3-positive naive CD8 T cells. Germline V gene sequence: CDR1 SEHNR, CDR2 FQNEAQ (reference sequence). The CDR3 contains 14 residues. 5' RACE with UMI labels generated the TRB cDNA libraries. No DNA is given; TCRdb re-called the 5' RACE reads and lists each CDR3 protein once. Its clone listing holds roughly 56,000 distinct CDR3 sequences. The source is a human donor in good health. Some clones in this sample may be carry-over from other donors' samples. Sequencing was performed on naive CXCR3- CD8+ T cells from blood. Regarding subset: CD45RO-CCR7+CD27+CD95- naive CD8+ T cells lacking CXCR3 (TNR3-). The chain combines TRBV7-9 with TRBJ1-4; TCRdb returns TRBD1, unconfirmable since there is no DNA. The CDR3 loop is CASSPVRANEKLFF.